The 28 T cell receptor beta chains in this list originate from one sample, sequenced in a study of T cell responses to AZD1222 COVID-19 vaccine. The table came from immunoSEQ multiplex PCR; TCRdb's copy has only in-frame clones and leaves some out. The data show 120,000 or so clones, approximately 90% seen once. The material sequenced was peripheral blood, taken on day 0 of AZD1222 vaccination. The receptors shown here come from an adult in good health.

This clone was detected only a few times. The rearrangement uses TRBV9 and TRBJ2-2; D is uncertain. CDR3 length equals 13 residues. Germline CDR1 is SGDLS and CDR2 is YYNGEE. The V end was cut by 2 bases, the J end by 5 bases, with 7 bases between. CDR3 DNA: TGTGCCAGCAGCGTGAGGAATACCGGGGAGCTGTTTTTT. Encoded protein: CASSVRNTGELFF.

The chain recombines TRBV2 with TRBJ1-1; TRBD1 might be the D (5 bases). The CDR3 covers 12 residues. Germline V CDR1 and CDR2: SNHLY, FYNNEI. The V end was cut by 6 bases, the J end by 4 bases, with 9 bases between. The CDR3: CASRRGLTEAFF. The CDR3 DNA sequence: TGTGCCAGCAGGAGGGGTCTCACTGAAGCTTTCTTT.

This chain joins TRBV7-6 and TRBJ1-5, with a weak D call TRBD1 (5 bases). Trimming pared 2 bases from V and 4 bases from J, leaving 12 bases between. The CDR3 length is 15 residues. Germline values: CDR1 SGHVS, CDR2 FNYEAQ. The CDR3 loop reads CASSLRVGGNQPQHF. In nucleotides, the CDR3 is TGTGCCAGCAGCTTACGGGTTGGGGGGAATCAGCCCCAGCATTTT. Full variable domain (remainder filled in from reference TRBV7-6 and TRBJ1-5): GAGVSQSPRYKVTKRGQDVALRCDPISGHVSLYWYRQALGQGPEFLTYFNYEAQQDKSGLPNDRFSAERPEGSISTLTIQRTEQRDSAMYRCASSLRVGGNQPQHFGDGTRLSIL.

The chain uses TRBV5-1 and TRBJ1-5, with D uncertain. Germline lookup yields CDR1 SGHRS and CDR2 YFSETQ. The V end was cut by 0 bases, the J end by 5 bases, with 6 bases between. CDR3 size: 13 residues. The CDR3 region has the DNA TGCGCCAGCAGCTTGGGTACCCATCAGCCCCAGCATTTT. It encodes CASSLGTHQPQHF.

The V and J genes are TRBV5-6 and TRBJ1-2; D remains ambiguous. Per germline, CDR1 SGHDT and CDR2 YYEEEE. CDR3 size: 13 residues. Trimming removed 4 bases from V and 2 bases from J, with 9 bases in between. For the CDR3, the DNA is TGTGCCAGCAGCCCCGTCGGGAACTATGGCTACACCTTC. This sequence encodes CASSPVGNYGYTF.

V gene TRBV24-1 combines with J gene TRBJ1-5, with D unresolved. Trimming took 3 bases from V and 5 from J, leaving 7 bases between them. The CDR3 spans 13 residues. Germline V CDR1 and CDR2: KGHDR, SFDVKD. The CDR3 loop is CATSDTRDQPQHF. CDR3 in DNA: TGTGCCACCAGTGATACAAGAGATCAGCCCCAGCATTTT.

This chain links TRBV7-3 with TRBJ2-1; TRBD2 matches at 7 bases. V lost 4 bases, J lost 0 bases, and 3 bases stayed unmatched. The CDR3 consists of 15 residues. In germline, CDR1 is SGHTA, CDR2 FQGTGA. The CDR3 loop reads CASSWTRTSYNEQFF. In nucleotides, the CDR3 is TGTGCCAGCAGCTGGACTAGGACCTCCTACAATGAGCAGTTCTTC. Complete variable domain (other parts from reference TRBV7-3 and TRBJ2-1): GAGVSQTPSNKVTEKGKYVELRCDPISGHTALYWYRQSLGQGPEFLIYFQGTGAADDSGLPNDRFFAVRPEGSVSTLKIQRTERGDSAVYLCASSWTRTSYNEQFFGPGTRLTVL.

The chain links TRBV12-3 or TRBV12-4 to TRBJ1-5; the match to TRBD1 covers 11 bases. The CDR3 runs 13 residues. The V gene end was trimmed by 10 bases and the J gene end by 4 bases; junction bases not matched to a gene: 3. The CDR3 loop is CATRDRGNQPQHF. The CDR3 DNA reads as TGTGCCACGAGGGACAGGGGGAATCAGCCCCAGCATTTT.

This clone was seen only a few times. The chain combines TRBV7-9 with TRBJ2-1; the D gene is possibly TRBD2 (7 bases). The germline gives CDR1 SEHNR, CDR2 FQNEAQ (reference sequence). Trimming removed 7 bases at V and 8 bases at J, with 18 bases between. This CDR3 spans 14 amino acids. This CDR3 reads CASTRGGGRYEQFF. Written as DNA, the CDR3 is TGTGCCAGCACCCGAGGGGGGGGCAGGTATGAGCAGTTCTTC. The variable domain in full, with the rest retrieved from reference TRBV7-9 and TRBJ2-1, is DTGVSQNPRHKITKRGQNVTFRCDPISEHNRLYWYRQTLGQGPEFLTYFQNEAQLEKSRLLSDRFSAERPKGSFSTLEIQRTEQGDSAMYLCASTRGGGRYEQFFGPGTRLTVL.

CDR3 protein: CASSLTSGLTGELFF. CDR3 DNA: TGTGCCAGCAGCCTCACTAGCGGACTCACCGGGGAGCTGTTTTTT. The chain combines TRBV6-5 with TRBJ2-2; 8 bases fit TRBD2. Germline values: CDR1 MNHEY, CDR2 SVGAGI. Germline trimming cut 6 bases from V and 4 bases from J; bases unmatched to any gene: 7. The CDR3 covers 15 residues.

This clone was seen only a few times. The CDR3 DNA reads as TGTGCCAGCAGTTTGGACAGTAATCAGCCCCAGCATTTT. Encoded protein: CASSLDSNQPQHF. The chain employs TRBV27 and TRBJ1-5, with a tentative D call TRBD1 (6 bases). V was cut by 3 bases and J by 4 bases, with 7 bases left in between. The CDR3 has 13 residues. Germline assignment: CDR1 MNHEY and CDR2 SMNVEV (reference sequence).

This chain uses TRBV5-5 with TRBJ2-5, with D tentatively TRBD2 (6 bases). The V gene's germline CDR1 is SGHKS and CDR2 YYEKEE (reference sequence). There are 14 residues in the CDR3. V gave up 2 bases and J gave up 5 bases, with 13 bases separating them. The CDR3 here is CASSLSTGRETQYF. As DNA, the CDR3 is TGTGCCAGCAGCTTATCGACTGGGAGGGAGACCCAGTACTTC.

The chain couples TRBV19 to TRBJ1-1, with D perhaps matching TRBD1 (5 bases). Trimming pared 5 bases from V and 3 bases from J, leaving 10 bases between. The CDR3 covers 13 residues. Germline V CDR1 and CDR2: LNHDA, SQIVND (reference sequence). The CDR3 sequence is CASSPGFYTEAFF. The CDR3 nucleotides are TGTGCCAGTAGTCCAGGGTTCTACACTGAAGCTTTCTTT.

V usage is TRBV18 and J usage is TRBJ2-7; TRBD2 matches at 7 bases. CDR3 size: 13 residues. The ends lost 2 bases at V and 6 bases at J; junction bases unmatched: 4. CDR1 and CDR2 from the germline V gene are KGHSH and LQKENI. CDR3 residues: CASSPSWGGEQYF. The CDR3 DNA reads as TGTGCCAGCTCACCAAGCTGGGGGGGCGAGCAGTACTTC. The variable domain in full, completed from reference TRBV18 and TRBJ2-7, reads NAGVMQNPRHLVRRRGQEARLRCSPMKGHSHVYWYRQLPEEGLKFMVYLQKENIIDESGMPKERFSAEFPKEGPSILRIQQVVRGDSAAYFCASSPSWGGEQYFGPGTRLTVT.

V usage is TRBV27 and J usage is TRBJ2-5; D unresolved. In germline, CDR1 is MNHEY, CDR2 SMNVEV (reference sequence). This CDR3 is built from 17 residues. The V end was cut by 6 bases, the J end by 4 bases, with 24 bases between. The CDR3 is CASSLLPPGIPRETQYF. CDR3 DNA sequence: TGTGCCAGCAGCCTCCTTCCTCCAGGAATCCCACGAGAGACCCAGTACTTC.

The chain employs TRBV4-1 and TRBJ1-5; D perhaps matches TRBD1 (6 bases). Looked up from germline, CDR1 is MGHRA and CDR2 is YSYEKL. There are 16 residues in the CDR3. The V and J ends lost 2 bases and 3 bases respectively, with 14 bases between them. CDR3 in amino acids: CASSQTGPSFNQPQHF. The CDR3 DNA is TGCGCCAGCAGCCAAACAGGGCCCAGCTTCAATCAGCCCCAGCATTTT.

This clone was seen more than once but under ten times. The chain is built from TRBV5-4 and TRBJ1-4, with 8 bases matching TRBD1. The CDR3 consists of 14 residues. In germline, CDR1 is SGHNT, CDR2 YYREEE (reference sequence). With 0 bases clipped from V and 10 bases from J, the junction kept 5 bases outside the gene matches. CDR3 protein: CASSLGQGARKLFF. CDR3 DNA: TGTGCCAGCAGCTTGGGGCAGGGGGCGCGAAAACTGTTTTTT.

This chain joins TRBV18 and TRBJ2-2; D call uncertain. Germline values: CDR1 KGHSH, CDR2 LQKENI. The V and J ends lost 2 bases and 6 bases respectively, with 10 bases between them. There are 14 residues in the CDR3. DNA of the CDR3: TGTGCCAGCTCACCAAGAACAGAGGCCGGGGAGCTGTTTTTT. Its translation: CASSPRTEAGELFF.

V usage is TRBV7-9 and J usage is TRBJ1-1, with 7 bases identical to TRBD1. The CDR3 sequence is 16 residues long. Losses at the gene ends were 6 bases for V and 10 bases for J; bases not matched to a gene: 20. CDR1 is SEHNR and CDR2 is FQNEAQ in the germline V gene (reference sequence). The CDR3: CASRPPRIRGQLGAFF. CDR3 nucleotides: TGTGCCAGCAGACCCCCCCGGATTCGGGGACAGCTCGGAGCTTTCTTT.

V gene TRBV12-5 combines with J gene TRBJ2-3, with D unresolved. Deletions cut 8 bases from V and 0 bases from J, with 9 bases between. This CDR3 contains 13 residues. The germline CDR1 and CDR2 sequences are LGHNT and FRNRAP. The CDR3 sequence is CASQSKSTDTQYF. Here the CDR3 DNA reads TGTGCTAGTCAAAGTAAAAGCACAGATACGCAGTATTTT. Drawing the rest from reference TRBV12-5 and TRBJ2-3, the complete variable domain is DARVTQTPRHKVTEMGQEVTMRCQPILGHNTVFWYRQTMMQGLELLAYFRNRAPLDDSGMPKDRFSAEMPDATLATLKIQPSEPRDSAVYFCASQSKSTDTQYFGPGTRLTVL.

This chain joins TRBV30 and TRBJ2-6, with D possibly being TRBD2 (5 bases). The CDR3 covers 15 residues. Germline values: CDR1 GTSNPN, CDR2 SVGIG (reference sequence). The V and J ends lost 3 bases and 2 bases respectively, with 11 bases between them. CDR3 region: CAWSPIGTGANVLTF. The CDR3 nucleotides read TGTGCCTGGAGCCCTATCGGGACTGGGGCCAACGTCCTGACTTTC. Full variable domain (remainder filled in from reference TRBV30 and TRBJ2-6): SQTIHQWPATLVQPVGSPLSLECTVEGTSNPNLYWYRQAAGRGLQLLFYSVGIGQISSEVPQNLSASRPQDRQFILSSKKLLLSDSGFYLCAWSPIGTGANVLTFGAGSRLTVL.

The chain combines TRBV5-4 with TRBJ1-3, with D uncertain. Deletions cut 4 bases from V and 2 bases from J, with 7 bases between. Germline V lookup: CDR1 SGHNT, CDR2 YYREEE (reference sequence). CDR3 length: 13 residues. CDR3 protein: CASSHYAGNTIYF. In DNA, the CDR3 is TGTGCCAGCAGCCACTATGCTGGAAACACCATATATTTT.

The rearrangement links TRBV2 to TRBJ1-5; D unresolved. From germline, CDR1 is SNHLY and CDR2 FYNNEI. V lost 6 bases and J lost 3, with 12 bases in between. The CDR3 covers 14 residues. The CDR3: CASRRWGSNQPQHF. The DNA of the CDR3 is TGTGCCAGCAGGAGGTGGGGTTCCAATCAGCCCCAGCATTTT.

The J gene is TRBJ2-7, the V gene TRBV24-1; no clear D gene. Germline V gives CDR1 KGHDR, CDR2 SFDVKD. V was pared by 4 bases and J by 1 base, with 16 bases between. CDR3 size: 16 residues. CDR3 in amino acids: CATSDPTASGSYEQYF. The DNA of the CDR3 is TGTGCCACCAGTGACCCTACAGCTTCTGGATCCTACGAGCAGTACTTC.

The CDR3 loop reads CASTLGALAGGRSSTDTQYF. The CDR3, as DNA: TGTGCCAGCACTCTCGGGGCACTAGCGGGGGGGCGGTCTAGCACAGATACGCAGTATTTT. This rearrangement joins TRBV28 to TRBJ2-3, with 13 bases fitting TRBD2. V lost 7 bases, J lost 0 bases, and 16 bases stayed unmatched. The CDR3 sequence is 20 residues long. Germline CDR1 and CDR2: MDHEN and SYDVKM.

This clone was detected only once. The CDR3 here is CASSLGRAGGINEQFF. The CDR3 DNA follows: TGCGCCAGCAGCTTAGGTAGAGCGGGGGGGATAAATGAGCAGTTCTTC. The chain recombines TRBV5-1 with TRBJ2-1; 10 bases match TRBD2. V trimming: 2 bases; J trimming: 7 bases; junction bases outside the gene matches: 9. Germline V gene lookup returns CDR1 SGHRS and CDR2 YFSETQ. The CDR3 covers 16 residues.

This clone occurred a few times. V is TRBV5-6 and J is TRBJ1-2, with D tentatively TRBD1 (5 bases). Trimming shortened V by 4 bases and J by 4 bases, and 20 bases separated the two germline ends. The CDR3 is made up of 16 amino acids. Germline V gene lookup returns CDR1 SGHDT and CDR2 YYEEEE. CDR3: CASSPDIWGPSYGYTF. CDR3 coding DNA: TGTGCCAGCAGCCCCGATATATGGGGACCCTCCTATGGCTACACCTTC.

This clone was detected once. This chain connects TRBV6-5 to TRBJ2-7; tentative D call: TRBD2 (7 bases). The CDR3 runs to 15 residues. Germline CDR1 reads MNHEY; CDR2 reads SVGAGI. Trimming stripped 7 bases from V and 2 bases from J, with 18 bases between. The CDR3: CASTGGRGGTYEQYF. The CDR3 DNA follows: TGTGCCAGCACTGGTGGGAGGGGGGGTACCTACGAGCAGTACTTC.